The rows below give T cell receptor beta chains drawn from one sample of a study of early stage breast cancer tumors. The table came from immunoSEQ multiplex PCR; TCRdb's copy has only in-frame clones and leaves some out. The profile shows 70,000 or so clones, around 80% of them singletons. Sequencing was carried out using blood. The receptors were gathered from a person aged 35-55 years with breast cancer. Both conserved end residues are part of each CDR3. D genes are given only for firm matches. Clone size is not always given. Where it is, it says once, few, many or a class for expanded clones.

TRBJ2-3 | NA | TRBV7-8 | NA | CASSLRGADTQYF | TGTGCCAGCAGCTTACGGGGCGCAGATACGCAGTATTTT
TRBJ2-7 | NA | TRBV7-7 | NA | CASSLDLGDEQYF | TGTGCTAGCAGCTTGGATTTAGGGGACGAGCAGTACTTC
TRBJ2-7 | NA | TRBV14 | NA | CASSQARGYEQYF | TGTGCCAGCAGCCAGGCCCGAGGATACGAGCAGTACTTC
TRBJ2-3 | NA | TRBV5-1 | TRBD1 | CASSPGQGVITDTQYF | TGCGCCAGCAGCCCGGGACAGGGTGTAATCACAGATACGCAGTATTTT
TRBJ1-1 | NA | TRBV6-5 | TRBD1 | CAGGAGTGLEAFF | TGTGCCGGCGGGGCCGGGACAGGCCTTGAAGCTTTCTTT
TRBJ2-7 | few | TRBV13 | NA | CASKLRPSYEQYF | TGTGCCAGCAAGCTCCGCCCGAGCTACGAGCAGTACTTC
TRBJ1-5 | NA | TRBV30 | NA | CAWSLKADQPQHF | TGTGCCTGGAGCCTTAAGGCGGATCAGCCCCAGCATTTT
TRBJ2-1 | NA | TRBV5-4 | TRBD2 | CASRPGLAGVGYNEQFF | TGTGCCAGCAGACCGGGACTAGCGGGAGTTGGGTACAATGAGCAGTTCTTC
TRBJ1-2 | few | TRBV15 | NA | CATSRDLKGRAYGYTF | TGTGCCACCAGCAGAGATCTGAAGGGGCGCGCCTATGGCTACACCTTC
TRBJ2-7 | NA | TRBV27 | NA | CASRSGTRSYEQYF | TGTGCCAGCAGATCCGGGACCCGAAGTTACGAGCAGTACTTC
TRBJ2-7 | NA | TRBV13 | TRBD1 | CASSGADRGHEQYF | TGTGCCAGCAGCGGAGCGGACAGGGGCCACGAGCAGTACTTC
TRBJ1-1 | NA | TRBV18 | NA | CASSPQAGRIPMNTEAFF | TGTGCCAGCTCACCCCAAGCAGGTAGGATTCCAATGAACACTGAAGCTTTCTTT
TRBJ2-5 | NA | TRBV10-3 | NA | CAISVRETRVVQYF | TGTGCCATCAGTGTTAGAGAGACCAGAGTGGTCCAGTACTTC
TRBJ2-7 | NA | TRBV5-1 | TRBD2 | CASSWRGAGEQYF | TGCGCCAGCAGCTGGCGGGGGGCGGGTGAGCAGTACTTC
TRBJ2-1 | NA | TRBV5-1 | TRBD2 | CASSRNGLAGLNEQFF | TGCGCCAGCAGCAGAAACGGACTAGCGGGCCTCAATGAGCAGTTCTTC
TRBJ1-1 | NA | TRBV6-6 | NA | CASSYGALNTEAFF | TGTGCCAGCAGTTACGGGGCTTTGAACACTGAAGCTTTCTTT
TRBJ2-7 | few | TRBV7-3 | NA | CASSEGREQYF | TGTGCCAGCAGCGAAGGGAGAGAGCAGTACTTC
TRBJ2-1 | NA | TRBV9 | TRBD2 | CASSQYSGSSYNEQFF | TGTGCCAGCAGTCAATATAGCGGGAGCTCCTACAATGAGCAGTTCTTC
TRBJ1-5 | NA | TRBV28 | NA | CASSRQGYSNQPQHF | TGTGCCAGCAGTCGGCAGGGGTATAGCAATCAGCCCCAGCATTTT
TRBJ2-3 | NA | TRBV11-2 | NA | CASSSDTFDTQYF | TGTGCCAGCAGCTCCGACACGTTCGATACGCAGTATTTT
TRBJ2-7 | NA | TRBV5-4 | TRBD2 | CASSRRGLALYEQYF | TGTGCCAGCAGCAGGCGGGGACTAGCGCTCTACGAGCAGTACTTC
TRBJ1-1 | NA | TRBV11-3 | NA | CASSSQKDTEAFF | TGTGCCAGCAGCTCACAGAAGGACACTGAAGCTTTCTTT
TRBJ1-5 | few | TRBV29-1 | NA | CSAGGGTGTGQPQHF | TGCAGCGCTGGAGGGGGAACAGGGACGGGTCAGCCCCAGCATTTT
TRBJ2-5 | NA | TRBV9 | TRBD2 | CASSSRSGTTYKETQYF | TGTGCCAGCAGCTCCCGTTCCGGGACTACCTATAAAGAGACCCAGTACTTC
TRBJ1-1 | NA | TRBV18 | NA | CASSSQSDDLEAFF | TGTGCCAGCTCGTCACAATCCGACGACCTTGAAGCTTTCTTT
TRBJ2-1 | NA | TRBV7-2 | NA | CASSLIREYLNEQFF | TGTGCCAGCAGCTTAATTCGGGAGTATCTTAATGAGCAGTTCTTC
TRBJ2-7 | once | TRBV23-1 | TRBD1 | CASSQSRRTDRDSYEQYF | TGCGCCAGCAGTCAATCTCGACGAACTGACAGGGACTCCTACGAGCAGTACTTC
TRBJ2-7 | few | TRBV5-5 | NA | CASVGPGYEQYF | TGTGCCAGCGTAGGACCGGGATACGAGCAGTACTTC
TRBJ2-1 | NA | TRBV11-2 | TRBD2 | CASSLVAGGVDEQFF | TGTGCCAGCAGCTTAGTGGCGGGAGGCGTCGATGAGCAGTTCTTC
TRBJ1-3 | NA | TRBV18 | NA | CASSPRQGREGNTIYF | TGTGCCAGCTCACCACGGCAGGGACGTGAAGGAAACACCATATATTTT
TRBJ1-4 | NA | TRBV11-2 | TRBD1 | CASSQDRGLANEKLFF | TGTGCCAGCAGCCAGGACAGGGGGCTCGCTAATGAAAAACTGTTTTTT
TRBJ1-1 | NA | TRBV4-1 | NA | CASSQVAGAKPTEAFF | TGCGCCAGCAGCCAAGTGGCAGGGGCCAAGCCGACTGAAGCTTTCTTT
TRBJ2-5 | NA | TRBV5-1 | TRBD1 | CASSLSPGQQETQYF | TGCGCCAGCAGCTTGTCTCCGGGACAGCAAGAGACCCAGTACTTC
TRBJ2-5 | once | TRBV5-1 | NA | CASSFQEGRTQYF | TGCGCCAGCAGCTTCCAGGAGGGAAGGACCCAGTACTTC
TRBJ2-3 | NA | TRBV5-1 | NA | CASSLSADTQYF | TGCGCCAGCAGCTTGTCCGCAGATACGCAGTATTTT
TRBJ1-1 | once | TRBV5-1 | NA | CASSLAWGGNTEAFF | TGCGCCAGCAGCTTGGCCTGGGGCGGGAACACTGAAGCTTTCTTT
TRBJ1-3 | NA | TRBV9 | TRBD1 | CASSRSRDSTIYF | TGTGCCAGCAGTCGTAGTAGGGACAGCACCATATATTTT
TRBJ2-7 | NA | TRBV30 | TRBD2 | CAWSLAGGLYEQYF | TGTGCCTGGAGCCTAGCGGGAGGCCTCTACGAGCAGTACTTC
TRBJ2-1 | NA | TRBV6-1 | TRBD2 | CASRARTSGSNEQFF | TGTGCCAGCCGTGCAAGGACTAGCGGGAGCAATGAGCAGTTCTTC
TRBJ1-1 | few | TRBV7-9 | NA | CASSARENTEAFF | TGTGCCAGCAGCGCCAGGGAGAACACTGAAGCTTTCTTT
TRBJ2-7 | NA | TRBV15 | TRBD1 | CATSRDPGGPYEQYF | TGTGCCACCAGCAGAGACCCAGGGGGACCCTACGAGCAGTACTTC
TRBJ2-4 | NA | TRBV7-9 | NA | CASSPQLEGTLAKNIQYF | TGTGCCAGCAGCCCCCAGCTTGAAGGGACGCTAGCCAAAAACATTCAGTACTTC
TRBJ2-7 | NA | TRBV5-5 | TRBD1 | CASSRVYGRGIYEQYF | TGTGCCAGCAGCCGCGTATACGGCAGGGGGATCTACGAGCAGTACTTC
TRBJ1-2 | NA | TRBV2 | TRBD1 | CASRIVGTANYGYTF | TGTGCCAGCAGAATAGTCGGGACAGCTAACTATGGCTACACCTTC
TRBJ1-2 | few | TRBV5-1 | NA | CASSLDPGYGYTF | TGCGCCAGCAGCTTGGATCCGGGCTATGGCTACACCTTC
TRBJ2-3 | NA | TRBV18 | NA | CASSPPARGADTQYF | TGTGCCAGCTCACCACCGGCCAGGGGAGCAGATACGCAGTATTTT
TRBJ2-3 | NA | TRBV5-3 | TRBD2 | CARSTAGPSSTDTQYF | TGTGCCAGAAGCACAGCGGGACCCTCTAGCACAGATACGCAGTATTTT
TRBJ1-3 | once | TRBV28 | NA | CASSLVQGLPGNTIYF | TGTGCCAGCAGTTTAGTTCAGGGCTTACCTGGAAACACCATATATTTT
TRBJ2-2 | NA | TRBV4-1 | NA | CASSQGFQDLNTGELFF | TGCGCCAGCAGCCAAGGCTTTCAGGATTTGAACACCGGGGAGCTGTTTTTT
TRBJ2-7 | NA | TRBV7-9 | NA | CTSSKQGWEQYF | TGTACCAGCAGCAAACAGGGATGGGAGCAGTACTTC
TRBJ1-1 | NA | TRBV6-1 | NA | CASSEGGEAFF | TGTGCCAGCAGTGAGGGGGGCGAAGCTTTCTTT
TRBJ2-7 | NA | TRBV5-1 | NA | CASSLEPTLQGTAQYF | TGCGCCAGCAGCCTCGAACCCACTCTCCAGGGTACCGCGCAGTACTTC
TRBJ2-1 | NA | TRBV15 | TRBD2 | CATSRDSPASGRLRGFF | TGTGCCACCAGCAGAGATAGCCCAGCTAGCGGGAGGCTTCGAGGGTTCTTC
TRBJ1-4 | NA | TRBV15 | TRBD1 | CATSLGRGRTNEKLFF | TGTGCCACCAGTCTCGGCAGGGGGCGGACTAATGAAAAACTGTTTTTT
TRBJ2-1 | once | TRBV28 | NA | CASSLSNNEQFF | TGTGCCAGCAGTTTGAGTAACAATGAGCAGTTCTTC
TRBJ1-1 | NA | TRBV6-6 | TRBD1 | CASTRRQGATNTEAFF | TGTGCCAGCACTCGAAGACAGGGGGCAACCAACACTGAAGCTTTCTTT
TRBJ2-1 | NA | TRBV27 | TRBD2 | CASSLAGLAGGVEQFF | TGTGCCAGCAGTTTGGCTGGACTAGCGGGAGGGGTTGAGCAGTTCTTC